This T cell receptor (beta chain) was sequenced for a study of beta chain features in type 1 diabetes. Whole-study context: Over all samples combined, over 85 million sorted cells were examined. Study results and limitations: Shorter templates might be favored by PCR, equally in patients and controls.

A CD45RO/CCR7/CD25/CD127/CD95/CD27 panel sorted naive, central memory, regulatory and stem cell-like memory CD4+ cells. A few counts support this clone. Its target is not known. Every isolated RNA sample was fully reverse transcribed, so sequencing captured expressed TCRB transcripts. Produced via immunoSEQ multiplex PCR; TCRdb's table is partial and in-frame only. The sample shows just under 150,000 clones, roughly a tenth of them seen only once. What was sequenced was naive CD4+ T cells from blood. The clonotype comes from a man younger than 35 in good health.

CDR3 in DNA: TGTGCCAGCAACAGGGCCCTTAGCACAGATACGCAGTATTTT. This gives the protein CASNRALSTDTQYF. The chain combines TRBV9 with TRBJ2-3; maybe TRBD1 (6 bases). This CDR3 has 14 residues. Per germline, CDR1 SGDLS and CDR2 YYNGEE. Trimming cost V 6 bases and J 0 bases, with 11 bases left between them.